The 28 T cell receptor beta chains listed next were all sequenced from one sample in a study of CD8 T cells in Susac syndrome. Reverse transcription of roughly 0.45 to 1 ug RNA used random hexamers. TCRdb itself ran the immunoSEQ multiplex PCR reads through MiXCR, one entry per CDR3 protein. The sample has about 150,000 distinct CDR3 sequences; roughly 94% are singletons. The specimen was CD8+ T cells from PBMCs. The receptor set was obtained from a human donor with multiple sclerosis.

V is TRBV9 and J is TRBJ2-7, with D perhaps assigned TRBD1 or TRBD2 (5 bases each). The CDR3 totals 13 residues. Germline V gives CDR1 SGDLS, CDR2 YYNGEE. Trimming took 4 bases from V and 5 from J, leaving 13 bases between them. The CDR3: CASSPRDVHEQYF. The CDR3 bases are TGTGCCAGCAGCCCCCGGGACGTCCACGAGCAGTACTTC.

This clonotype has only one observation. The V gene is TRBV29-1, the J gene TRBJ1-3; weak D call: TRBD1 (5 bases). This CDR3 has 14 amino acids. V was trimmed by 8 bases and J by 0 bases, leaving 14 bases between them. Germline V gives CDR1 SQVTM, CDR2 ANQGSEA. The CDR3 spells CSCAGGSSGNTIYF. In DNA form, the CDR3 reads TGCAGCTGCGCGGGGGGAAGCTCTGGAAACACCATATATTTT.

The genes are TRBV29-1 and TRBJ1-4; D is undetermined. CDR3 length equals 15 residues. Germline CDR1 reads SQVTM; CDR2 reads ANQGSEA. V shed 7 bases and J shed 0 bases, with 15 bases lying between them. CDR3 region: CSARTTEATNEKLFF. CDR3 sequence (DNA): TGCAGCGCTCGGACGACCGAAGCAACTAATGAAAAACTGTTTTTT.

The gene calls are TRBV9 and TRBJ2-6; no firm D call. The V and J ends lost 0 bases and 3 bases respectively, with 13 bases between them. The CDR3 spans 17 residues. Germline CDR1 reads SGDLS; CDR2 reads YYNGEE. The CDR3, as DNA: TGTGCCAGCAGCGTAGACTCTTCTGGGAATGGGGCCAACGTCCTGACTTTC. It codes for CASSVDSSGNGANVLTF. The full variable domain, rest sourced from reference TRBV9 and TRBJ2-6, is DSGVTQTPKHLITATGQRVTLRCSPRSGDLSVYWYQQSLDQGLQFLIQYYNGEERAKGNILERFSAQQFPDLHSELNLSSLELGDSALYFCASSVDSSGNGANVLTFGAGSRLTVL.

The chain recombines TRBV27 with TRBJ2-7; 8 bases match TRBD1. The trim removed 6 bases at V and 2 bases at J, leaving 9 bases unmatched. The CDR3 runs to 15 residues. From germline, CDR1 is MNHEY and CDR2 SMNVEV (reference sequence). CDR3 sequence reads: CASSMTGDRPYEQYF. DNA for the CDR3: TGTGCCAGCAGCATGACAGGGGACAGACCCTACGAGCAGTACTTC.

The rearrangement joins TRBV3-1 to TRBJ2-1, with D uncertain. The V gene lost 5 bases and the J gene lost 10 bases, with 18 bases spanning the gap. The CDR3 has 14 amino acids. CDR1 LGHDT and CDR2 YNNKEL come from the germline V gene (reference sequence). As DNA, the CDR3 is TGTGCCAGCAGCTCCCCTATAACGGACCGCGAGCAGTTCTTC. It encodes CASSSPITDREQFF.

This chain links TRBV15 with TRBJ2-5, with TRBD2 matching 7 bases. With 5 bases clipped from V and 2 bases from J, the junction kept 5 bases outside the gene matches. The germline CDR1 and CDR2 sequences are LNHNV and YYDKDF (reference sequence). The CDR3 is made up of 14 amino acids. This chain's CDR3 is CATSGSGEQETQYF. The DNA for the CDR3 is TGTGCCACCAGCGGGAGCGGGGAACAAGAGACCCAGTACTTC.

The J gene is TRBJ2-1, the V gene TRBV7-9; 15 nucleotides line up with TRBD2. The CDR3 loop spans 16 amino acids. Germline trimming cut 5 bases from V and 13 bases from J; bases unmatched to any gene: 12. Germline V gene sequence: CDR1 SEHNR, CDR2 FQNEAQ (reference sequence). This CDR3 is CASSQYGTSGGILQFF. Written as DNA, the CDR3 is TGTGCCAGCAGCCAGTACGGGACTAGCGGGGGGATTCTTCAGTTCTTC.

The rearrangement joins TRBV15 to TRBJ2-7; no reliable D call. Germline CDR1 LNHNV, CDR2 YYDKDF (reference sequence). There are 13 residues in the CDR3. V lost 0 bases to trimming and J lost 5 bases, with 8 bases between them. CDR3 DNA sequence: TGTGCCACCAGCAGAGATCGGGCCAACGAGCAGTACTTC. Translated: CATSRDRANEQYF.

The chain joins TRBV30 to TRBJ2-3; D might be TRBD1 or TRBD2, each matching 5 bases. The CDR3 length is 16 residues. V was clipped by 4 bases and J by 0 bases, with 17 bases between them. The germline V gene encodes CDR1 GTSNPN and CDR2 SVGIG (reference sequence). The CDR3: CAWNLGLGTSTDTQYF. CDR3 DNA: TGTGCCTGGAATTTAGGTCTGGGGACCAGCACAGATACGCAGTATTTT.

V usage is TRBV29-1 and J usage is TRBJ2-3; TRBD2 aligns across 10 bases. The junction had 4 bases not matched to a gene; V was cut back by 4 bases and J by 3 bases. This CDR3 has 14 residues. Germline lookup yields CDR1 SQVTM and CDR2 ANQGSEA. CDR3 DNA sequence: TGCAGCGTTGTAGCGGGGGGTACAACAGATACGCAGTATTTT. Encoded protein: CSVVAGGTTDTQYF.

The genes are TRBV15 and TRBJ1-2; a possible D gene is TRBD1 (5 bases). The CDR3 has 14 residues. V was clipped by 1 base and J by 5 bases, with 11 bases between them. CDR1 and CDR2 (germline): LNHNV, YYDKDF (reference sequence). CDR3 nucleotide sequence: TGTGCCACCAGCAGAGCAGGGAGGCCTTATGGCTACACCTTC. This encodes CATSRAGRPYGYTF.

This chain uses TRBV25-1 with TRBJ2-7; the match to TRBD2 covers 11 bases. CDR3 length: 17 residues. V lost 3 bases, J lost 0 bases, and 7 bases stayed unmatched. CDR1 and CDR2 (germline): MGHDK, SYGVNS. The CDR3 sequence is CASSDPTGTSGSYEQYF. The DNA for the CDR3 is TGTGCCAGCAGTGACCCCACCGGGACTAGCGGCTCCTACGAGCAGTACTTC.

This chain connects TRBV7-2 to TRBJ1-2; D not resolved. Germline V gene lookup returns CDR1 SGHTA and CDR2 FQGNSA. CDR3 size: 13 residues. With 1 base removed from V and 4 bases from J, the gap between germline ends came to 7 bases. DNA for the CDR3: TGTGCCAGCAGCTTAGGTCCGGGCTATGGCTACACCTTC. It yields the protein CASSLGPGYGYTF.

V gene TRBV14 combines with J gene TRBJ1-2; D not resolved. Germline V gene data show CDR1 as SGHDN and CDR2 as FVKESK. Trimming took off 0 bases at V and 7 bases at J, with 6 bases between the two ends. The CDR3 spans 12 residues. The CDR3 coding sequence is TGTGCCAGCAGCCAAGACGGGATTGGCTACACCTTC. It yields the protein CASSQDGIGYTF.

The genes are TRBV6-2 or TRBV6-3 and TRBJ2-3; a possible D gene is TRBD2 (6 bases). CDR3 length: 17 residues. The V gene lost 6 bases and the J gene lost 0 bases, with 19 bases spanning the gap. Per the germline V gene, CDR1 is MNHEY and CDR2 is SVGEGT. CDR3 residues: CASSLRWGEVSTDTQYF. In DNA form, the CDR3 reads TGTGCCAGCAGCCTACGCTGGGGGGAAGTAAGCACAGATACGCAGTATTTT.

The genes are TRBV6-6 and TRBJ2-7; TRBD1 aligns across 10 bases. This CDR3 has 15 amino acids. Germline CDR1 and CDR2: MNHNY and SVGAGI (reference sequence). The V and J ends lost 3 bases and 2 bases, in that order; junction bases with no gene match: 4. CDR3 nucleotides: TGTGCCAGCAGTTATTACGGGACAGGGGCCTACGAGCAGTACTTC. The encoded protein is CASSYYGTGAYEQYF.

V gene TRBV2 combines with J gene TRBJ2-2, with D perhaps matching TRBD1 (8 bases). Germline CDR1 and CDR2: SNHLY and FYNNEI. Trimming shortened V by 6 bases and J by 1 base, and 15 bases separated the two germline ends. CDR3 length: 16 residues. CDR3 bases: TGTGCCAGCAGGGCGAGCGGGACAGGGAACACCGGGGAGCTGTTTTTT. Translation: CASRASGTGNTGELFF.

CDR3: CASSFEGGYEQYF. CDR3 DNA: TGTGCCAGCAGCTTTGAGGGGGGCTACGAGCAGTACTTC. This rearrangement joins TRBV5-6 to TRBJ2-7, with D perhaps matching TRBD1 or TRBD2 (6 bases each). CDR1 and CDR2 from the germline V gene are SGHDT and YYEEEE. The ends were cut back, 2 bases at V and 3 bases at J, with 9 bases in the middle. The CDR3 contains 13 residues.

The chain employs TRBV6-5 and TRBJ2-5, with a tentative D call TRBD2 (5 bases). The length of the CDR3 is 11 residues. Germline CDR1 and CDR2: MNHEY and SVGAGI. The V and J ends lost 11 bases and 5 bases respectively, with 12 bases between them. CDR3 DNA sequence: TGTGCCGTTCGTTCGGGGGAGACCCAGTACTTC. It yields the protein CAVRSGETQYF.

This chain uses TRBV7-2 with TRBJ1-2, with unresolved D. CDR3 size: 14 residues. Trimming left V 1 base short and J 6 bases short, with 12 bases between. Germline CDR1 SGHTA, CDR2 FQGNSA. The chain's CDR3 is CASSLVRQTHGYTF. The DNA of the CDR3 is TGTGCCAGCAGCTTAGTGCGTCAGACCCATGGCTACACCTTC.

The CDR3 region has the DNA TGTGCCAGCAGTTTTCTGGGGTACGGGCCGAACACTGAAGCTTTCTTT. Protein product: CASSFLGYGPNTEAFF. V gene TRBV27 combines with J gene TRBJ1-1; no clear D gene. Trimming cost V 3 bases and J 1 base, with 15 bases left between them. Per germline, CDR1 MNHEY and CDR2 SMNVEV (reference sequence). The CDR3 consists of 16 residues.

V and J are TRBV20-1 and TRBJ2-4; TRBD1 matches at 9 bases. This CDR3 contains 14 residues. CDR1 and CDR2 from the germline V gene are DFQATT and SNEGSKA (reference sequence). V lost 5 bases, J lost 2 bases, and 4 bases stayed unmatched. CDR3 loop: CSARDRVTKNIQYF. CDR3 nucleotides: TGCAGTGCTCGGGACAGGGTCACCAAAAACATTCAGTACTTC.

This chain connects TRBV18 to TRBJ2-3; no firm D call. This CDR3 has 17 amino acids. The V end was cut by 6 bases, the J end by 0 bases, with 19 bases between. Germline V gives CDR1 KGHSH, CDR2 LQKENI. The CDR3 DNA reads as TGTGCCAGCTCCCGAATTAATTACGAGACGAGCACAGATACGCAGTATTTT. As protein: CASSRINYETSTDTQYF.

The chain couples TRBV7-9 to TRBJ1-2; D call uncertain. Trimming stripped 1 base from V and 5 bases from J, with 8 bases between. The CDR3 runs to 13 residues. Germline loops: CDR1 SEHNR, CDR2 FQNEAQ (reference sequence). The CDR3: CASSLEYTYGYTF. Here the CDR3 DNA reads TGTGCCAGCAGCTTAGAGTATACTTATGGCTACACCTTC. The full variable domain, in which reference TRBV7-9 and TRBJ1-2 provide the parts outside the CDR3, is DTGVSQNPRHKITKRGQNVTFRCDPISEHNRLYWYRQTLGQGPEFLTYFQNEAQLEKSRLLSDRFSAERPKGSFSTLEIQRTEQGDSAMYLCASSLEYTYGYTFGSGTRLTVV.

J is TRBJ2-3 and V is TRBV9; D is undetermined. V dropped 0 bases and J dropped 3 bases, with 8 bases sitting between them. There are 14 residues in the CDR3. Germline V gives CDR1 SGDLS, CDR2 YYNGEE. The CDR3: CASSVAAKTDTQYF. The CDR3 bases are TGTGCCAGCAGCGTAGCCGCTAAAACAGATACGCAGTATTTT.

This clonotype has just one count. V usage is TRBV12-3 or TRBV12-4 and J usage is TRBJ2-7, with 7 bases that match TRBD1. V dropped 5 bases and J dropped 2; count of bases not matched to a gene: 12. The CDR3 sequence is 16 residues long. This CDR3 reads CASSHRGDSYAYEQYF. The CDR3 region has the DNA TGTGCCAGCAGTCACAGAGGGGACAGTTACGCCTACGAGCAGTACTTC.

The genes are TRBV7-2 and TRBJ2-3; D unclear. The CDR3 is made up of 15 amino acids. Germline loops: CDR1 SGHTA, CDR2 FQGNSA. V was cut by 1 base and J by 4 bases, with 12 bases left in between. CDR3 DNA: TGTGCCAGCAGCTTAGGGACCACAAACTCAGATACGCAGTATTTT. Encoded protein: CASSLGTTNSDTQYF.